These 5 T cell receptor beta chains originate from one sample sequenced in a study of T cell responses to AZD1222 COVID-19 vaccine listed by TCRdb under 2021. This specimen's time point label, per the study, means: about 28 days (+/-7) after the second vaccine dose. Libraries were built with the immunoSEQ multiplex PCR assay. Sourced from immuneACCESS, this table was stored by TCRdb with only in-frame sequences that have V and J called. A share of the clones is absent; for the studies checked, an unresolved V gene accounts for under half, and the remainder has no known explanation. A total of around 200,000 clones appear in this sample, approximately 94% of them only once. 1.6% of the sample is held by the ten biggest clonotypes. The sequenced sample was peripheral blood, obtained 28 days after the second AZD1222 dose. Receptors were obtained from an adult who received the AZD1222 COVID-19 vaccine.

The chain links TRBV12-3 or TRBV12-4 to TRBJ1-1; D call uncertain. Trimming stripped 5 bases from V and 10 bases from J, with 11 bases between. CDR3 length: 11 amino acids. CDR3 sequence: CASSTRGGAFF. The CDR3 region has the DNA TGTGCCAGCAGTACCAGAGGAGGAGCTTTCTTT.

The chain combines TRBV19 with TRBJ2-4; the D gene could be TRBD1 or TRBD2 (5 bases each). CDR1 and CDR2 (germline): LNHDA, SQIVND (reference sequence). The CDR3 has 14 residues. V was trimmed by 4 bases and J by 6 bases, leaving 13 bases between them. CDR3 loop: CASSRGRDANIQYF. The CDR3 DNA follows: TGTGCCAGTAGTAGGGGCCGGGATGCAAACATTCAGTACTTC.

V usage is TRBV7-2 and J usage is TRBJ2-1; D is unresolved. The CDR3 totals 12 residues. Looked up from germline, CDR1 is SGHTA and CDR2 is FQGNSA. V lost 4 bases and J lost 4, with 5 bases in between. The CDR3, as DNA: TGTGCCAGCAGCTCTACTTACAATGAGCAGTTCTTC. It specifies CASSSTYNEQFF.

The V call is TRBV2, the J call TRBJ1-3; no firm D call. Germline V gives CDR1 SNHLY, CDR2 FYNNEI. Deletions cut 3 bases from V and 0 bases from J, with 18 bases between. CDR3 size: 18 residues. The CDR3 protein is CASSEDFIGGRSGNTIYF. The CDR3 DNA sequence: TGTGCCAGCAGTGAGGATTTTATCGGCGGCCGCTCTGGAAACACCATATATTTT. Full variable domain (rest looked up from reference TRBV2 and TRBJ1-3): EPEVTQTPSHQVTQMGQEVILRCVPISNHLYFYWYRQILGQKVEFLVSFYNNEISEKSEIFDDQFSVERPDGSNFTLKIRSTKLEDSAMYFCASSEDFIGGRSGNTIYFGEGSWLTVV.

The rearrangement links TRBV12-3 or TRBV12-4 to TRBJ1-1; no clear D gene. Trimming took 5 bases from V and 4 from J, leaving 8 bases between them. The CDR3 has 12 residues. The CDR3 sequence is CASSKLGTEAFF. The CDR3, as DNA: TGTGCCAGCAGTAAGTTGGGCACTGAAGCTTTCTTT.